This is a list of T cell receptor beta chains from one sample in a study of T-cell reconstitution after alpha-beta-depleted transplantation in children. One entry per CDR3 protein, called by TCRdb with MiXCR from the PCR reads. The data contain around 400,000 distinct CDR3 sequences, 20% of them singletons. This material consisted of PBMCs from the stem cell graft donor, taken from the stem cell graft. The source is a human donor who donated a stem cell graft to a child with acute myeloid leukemia. Each CDR3 is given with its conserved first and last residue. The D gene is left open where the match is weak. Some rows mark clone size as missing; the rest say once, few, many or name a class of expanded clone.

J gene: TRBJ2-5
V gene: TRBV20-1
clone size: once
D gene: .
CDR3 protein: CSARTRDNQETQYF
CDR3 DNA: TGCAGTGCTAGGACCCGGGACAATCAAGAGACCCAGTACTTC

J gene: TRBJ2-7
V gene: TRBV5-5
clone size: .
D gene: .
CDR3 protein: CASSLEAGWLSYEQYF
CDR3 DNA: TGTGCCAGCAGCTTGGAGGCAGGGTGGCTCTCCTACGAGCAGTACTTC

J gene: TRBJ2-2
V gene: TRBV12-3/TRBV12-4
clone size: .
D gene: TRBD2
CDR3 protein: CASSLGLAGNTGELFF
CDR3 DNA: TGTGCCAGCAGCTTAGGACTAGCGGGGAACACCGGGGAGCTGTTTTTT

J gene: TRBJ2-3
V gene: TRBV6-2/TRBV6-3
clone size: .
D gene: .
CDR3 protein: CASSYQLDTQYF
CDR3 DNA: TGTGCCAGCAGTTACCAGCTAGATACGCAGTATTTT

J gene: TRBJ2-7
V gene: TRBV28
clone size: few
D gene: .
CDR3 protein: CASSSREDGRLNSYEQYF
CDR3 DNA: TGTGCCAGCAGTTCCCGGGAAGATGGGAGACTTAACTCCTACGAGCAGTACTTC

J gene: TRBJ2-7
V gene: TRBV29-1
clone size: many
D gene: .
CDR3 protein: CSVDHTGGGEQYF
CDR3 DNA: TGCAGCGTTGATCATACAGGGGGGGGCGAGCAGTACTTC

J gene: TRBJ2-1
V gene: TRBV7-2
clone size: many
D gene: TRBD2
CDR3 protein: CASSRDYYAHNEQFF
CDR3 DNA: TGTGCCAGCAGCCGGGACTACTACGCCCATAATGAGCAGTTCTTC

J gene: TRBJ2-1
V gene: TRBV12-3/TRBV12-4
clone size: many
D gene: TRBD1
CDR3 protein: CASSPDRSYNEQFF
CDR3 DNA: TGTGCCAGCTCTCCGGACAGGTCCTACAATGAGCAGTTCTTC

J gene: TRBJ1-2
V gene: TRBV6-5
clone size: .
D gene: TRBD1
CDR3 protein: CASRQGVYGYTF
CDR3 DNA: TGTGCCAGCAGGCAGGGGGTGTATGGCTACACCTTC

J gene: TRBJ2-7
V gene: TRBV5-1
clone size: .
D gene: TRBD2
CDR3 protein: CASSLAGTSGINEQYF
CDR3 DNA: TGCGCCAGCAGCTTGGCTGGGACTAGCGGGATAAACGAGCAGTACTTC

J gene: TRBJ2-7
V gene: TRBV6-1
clone size: .
D gene: .
CDR3 protein: CASSEYGDYEQYF
CDR3 DNA: TGTGCCAGCAGTGAATATGGGGACTACGAGCAGTACTTC

J gene: TRBJ2-2
V gene: TRBV27
clone size: .
D gene: TRBD2
CDR3 protein: CASSAGGYTGELFF
CDR3 DNA: TGTGCCAGCAGTGCGGGAGGCTACACCGGGGAGCTGTTTTTT

J gene: TRBJ2-7
V gene: TRBV19
clone size: .
D gene: TRBD2
CDR3 protein: CASSSRGSAREQYF
CDR3 DNA: TGTGCCAGTAGTTCGCGCGGGAGCGCGCGGGAGCAGTACTTC

J gene: TRBJ2-1
V gene: TRBV20-1
clone size: many
D gene: TRBD1
CDR3 protein: CSAHRDRANEQFF
CDR3 DNA: TGCAGTGCCCACCGGGACAGGGCGAATGAGCAGTTCTTC

J gene: TRBJ2-7
V gene: TRBV20-1
clone size: many
D gene: TRBD2
CDR3 protein: CSARTTKRGPYEQYF
CDR3 DNA: TGCAGTGCTAGAACTACAAAGCGGGGACCCTACGAGCAGTACTTC

J gene: TRBJ1-1
V gene: TRBV6-1
clone size: .
D gene: .
CDR3 protein: CASSPRSRSGKTEAFF
CDR3 DNA: TGTGCCAGCAGCCCCCGAAGTCGTTCGGGAAAAACTGAAGCTTTCTTT

J gene: TRBJ2-1
V gene: TRBV6-6
clone size: .
D gene: .
CDR3 protein: CASTFRHEQFF
CDR3 DNA: TGTGCCAGCACCTTTCGTCATGAGCAGTTCTTC

J gene: TRBJ2-1
V gene: TRBV6-2/TRBV6-3
clone size: many
D gene: TRBD2
CDR3 protein: CASRNGGTSGEQFF
CDR3 DNA: TGTGCCAGCAGAAACGGCGGGACTAGCGGAGAGCAGTTCTTC

J gene: TRBJ2-3
V gene: TRBV7-6
clone size: .
D gene: .
CDR3 protein: CASSLVSRGTDTQYF
CDR3 DNA: TGTGCCAGCAGCTTAGTATCCAGAGGCACAGATACGCAGTATTTT

J gene: TRBJ2-1
V gene: TRBV2
clone size: .
D gene: .
CDR3 protein: CASSGGSSSYNEQFF
CDR3 DNA: TGTGCCAGCAGTGGAGGGTCGAGCTCCTACAATGAGCAGTTCTTC

J gene: TRBJ2-7
V gene: TRBV30
clone size: few
D gene: TRBD1
CDR3 protein: CAWSGTDRISYEQYF
CDR3 DNA: TGTGCCTGGAGCGGAACGGACAGGATATCCTACGAGCAGTACTTC

J gene: TRBJ1-3
V gene: TRBV7-9
clone size: .
D gene: .
CDR3 protein: CASSSRGVSSGNTIYF
CDR3 DNA: TGTGCCAGCAGCTCTCGGGGGGTGAGCTCTGGAAACACCATATATTTT

J gene: TRBJ2-2
V gene: TRBV29-1
clone size: few
D gene: .
CDR3 protein: CSVCNRTNTGELFF
CDR3 DNA: TGCAGCGTTTGTAACCGAACGAACACCGGGGAGCTGTTTTTT

J gene: TRBJ2-1
V gene: TRBV2
clone size: few
D gene: .
CDR3 protein: CASRYRDPTFF
CDR3 DNA: TGTGCCAGCAGATACAGGGATCCAACGTTCTTC

J gene: TRBJ1-2
V gene: TRBV7-9
clone size: .
D gene: .
CDR3 protein: CASSPQTNYGYTF
CDR3 DNA: TGTGCCAGCAGCCCCCAGACTAACTATGGCTACACCTTC

J gene: TRBJ1-5
V gene: TRBV6-5
clone size: few
D gene: TRBD1
CDR3 protein: CASSPSGTGEGQPQHF
CDR3 DNA: TGTGCCAGCAGTCCATCTGGGACAGGGGAGGGTCAGCCCCAGCATTTT

J gene: TRBJ2-5
V gene: TRBV20-1
clone size: many
D gene: TRBD2
CDR3 protein: CSASKGLAGVETQYF
CDR3 DNA: TGCAGTGCTAGTAAGGGACTAGCGGGAGTAGAGACCCAGTACTTC

J gene: TRBJ2-7
V gene: TRBV4-1
clone size: few
D gene: TRBD2
CDR3 protein: CASSQVPLAGGPLSYEQYF
CDR3 DNA: TGCGCCAGCAGCCAAGTACCCCTAGCGGGAGGGCCCTTAAGCTACGAGCAGTACTTC

J gene: TRBJ2-7
V gene: TRBV7-2
clone size: many
D gene: TRBD1
CDR3 protein: CASSPDRDHEQYF
CDR3 DNA: TGTGCCAGCAGCCCGGACAGGGACCACGAGCAGTACTTC

J gene: TRBJ2-7
V gene: TRBV7-2
clone size: few
D gene: TRBD2
CDR3 protein: CASSLSAGGEQYF
CDR3 DNA: TGTGCCAGCAGCTTATCTGCGGGAGGCGAGCAGTACTTC

J gene: TRBJ2-1
V gene: TRBV12-3/TRBV12-4
clone size: few
D gene: TRBD2
CDR3 protein: CASRAGGLADYNEQFF
CDR3 DNA: TGTGCCAGCAGAGCGGGAGGTCTAGCGGACTACAATGAGCAGTTCTTC

J gene: TRBJ1-2
V gene: TRBV7-9
clone size: few
D gene: .
CDR3 protein: CASSLGQFGYTF
CDR3 DNA: TGTGCCAGCAGCTTAGGACAATTTGGCTACACCTTC

J gene: TRBJ1-1
V gene: TRBV12-3/TRBV12-4
clone size: .
D gene: TRBD1
CDR3 protein: CASSPGTVNEAFF
CDR3 DNA: TGTGCCAGCAGTCCCGGGACAGTTAATGAAGCTTTCTTT

J gene: TRBJ2-5
V gene: TRBV18
clone size: .
D gene: .
CDR3 protein: CASSPSGVPETQYF
CDR3 DNA: TGTGCCAGCTCACCATCAGGGGTCCCAGAGACCCAGTACTTC

J gene: TRBJ2-3
V gene: TRBV7-9
clone size: many
D gene: TRBD2
CDR3 protein: CASSLTSGRTDTQYF
CDR3 DNA: TGTGCCAGCAGTTTGACTAGCGGGAGAACAGATACGCAGTATTTT

J gene: TRBJ2-5
V gene: TRBV29-1
clone size: few
D gene: TRBD1
CDR3 protein: CSVDGTGWVETQYF
CDR3 DNA: TGCAGCGTCGACGGGACAGGGTGGGTAGAGACCCAGTACTTC

J gene: TRBJ2-3
V gene: TRBV7-3
clone size: many
D gene: .
CDR3 protein: CASSLMGDTQYF
CDR3 DNA: TGTGCCAGCAGCTTAATGGGGGATACGCAGTATTTT

J gene: TRBJ2-5
V gene: TRBV29-1
clone size: .
D gene: .
CDR3 protein: CSVRSNQETQYF
CDR3 DNA: TGCAGCGTTCGCAGTAACCAAGAGACCCAGTACTTC

J gene: TRBJ2-4
V gene: TRBV6-5
clone size: .
D gene: TRBD1
CDR3 protein: CASSYSTGQGMNIQYF
CDR3 DNA: TGTGCCAGCAGTTACTCGACAGGACAGGGGATGAACATTCAGTACTTC

J gene: TRBJ1-6
V gene: TRBV20-1
clone size: .
D gene: .
CDR3 protein: CSASSPYTTSGSPLHF
CDR3 DNA: TGCAGTGCTAGTAGTCCGTACACAACCTCCGGATCCCCCCTCCACTTT